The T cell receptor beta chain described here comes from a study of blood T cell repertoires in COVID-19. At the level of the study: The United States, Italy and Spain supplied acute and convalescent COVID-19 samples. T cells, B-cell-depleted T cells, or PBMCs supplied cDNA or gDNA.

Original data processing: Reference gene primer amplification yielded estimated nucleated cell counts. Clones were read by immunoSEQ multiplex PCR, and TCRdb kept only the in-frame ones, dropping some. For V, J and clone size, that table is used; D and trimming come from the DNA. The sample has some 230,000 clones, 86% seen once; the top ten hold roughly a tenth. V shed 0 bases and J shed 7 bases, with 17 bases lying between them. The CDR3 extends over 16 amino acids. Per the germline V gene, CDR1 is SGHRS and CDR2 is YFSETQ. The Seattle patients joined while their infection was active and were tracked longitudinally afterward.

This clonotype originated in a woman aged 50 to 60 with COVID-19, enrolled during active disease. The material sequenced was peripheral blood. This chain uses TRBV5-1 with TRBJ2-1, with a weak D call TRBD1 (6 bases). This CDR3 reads CASSLEGGGSGNEQFF. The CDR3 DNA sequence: TGCGCCAGCAGCTTGGAAGGTGGGGGCTCCGGTAATGAGCAGTTCTTC.